This is a list of T cell receptor beta chains from one sample in a study of T cells after yellow fever vaccination. TCRdb passed the 5' RACE reads through MiXCR, listing each CDR3 protein once. The data contain under 600,000 distinct CDR3 sequences, approximately 13% of them singletons. The specimen comprised PBMCs, sampled on the day of the yellow fever booster vaccination. Receptor source: a man in his thirties or forties who received the YFV17D yellow fever vaccine. Each CDR3 is given with its conserved first and last residue. D genes are given only for firm matches. Size tells how often a clone was seen (once, few, many) or the class of an expanded clone, and some rows leave it out.

>few|TRBD2|TRBJ2-7|TRBV27
TGTGCCAGCAGTTTCAAGCGCGGGAGGGTGCAGTACTTC
CASSFKRGRVQYF
>-|-|TRBJ2-4|TRBV29-1
TGCAGCGTTGACACCAAAAACATTCAGTACTTC
CSVDTKNIQYF
>many|-|TRBJ1-5|TRBV5-1
TGCGCCAGCAGCTTGACGGGGGGCAATCAGCCCCAGCATTTT
CASSLTGGNQPQHF
>few|-|TRBJ2-7|TRBV14
TGTGCCAGCAGCCTAACACACTCCTACGAGCAGTACTTC
CASSLTHSYEQYF
>many|TRBD2|TRBJ2-6|TRBV5-1
TGCGCCAGCAGCCTCCTGGTTGTAGCGGGAGGGACTGGGGCCAACGTCCTGACTTTC
CASSLLVVAGGTGANVLTF
>-|-|TRBJ2-1|TRBV4-3
TGCGCCAGCAGCCAAAAGGGACCTCGGGGAGGGGGTGATGAGCAGTTCTTC
CASSQKGPRGGGDEQFF
>-|TRBD2|TRBJ2-3|TRBV5-1
TGCGCCAGCAGCTCGGGACTAGCGGGAAGAAGGACAGATACGCAGTATTTT
CASSSGLAGRRTDTQYF
>few|-|TRBJ2-2|TRBV25-1
TGTGCCAGCAGTGGCGGACACCACTTAATGTCCGGGGAGCTGTTTTTT
CASSGGHHLMSGELFF
>few|TRBD2|TRBJ2-7|TRBV5-1
TGCGCCAGCACCTTCCGGGGGGGTAGCGGAGACGAGCAGTACTTC
CASTFRGGSGDEQYF
>-|-|TRBJ2-1|TRBV5-4
TGTGCCAGCAGCTTGCTAGCCTACAATGAGCAGTTCTTC
CASSLLAYNEQFF
>-|-|TRBJ2-7|TRBV30
TGTGCCTGGACTCCCCTGAGCTCCTACGAGCAGTACTTC
CAWTPLSSYEQYF
>few|TRBD1|TRBJ2-7|TRBV6-5
TGTGCCAGCAGTTCCGCCGCCGGGACAGGATCCTACGAGCAGTACTTC
CASSSAAGTGSYEQYF
>-|-|TRBJ1-1|TRBV7-9
TGTGCCAGCACCCACTTAATAGCGGAGAACACTGAAGCTTTCTTT
CASTHLIAENTEAFF
>many|-|TRBJ2-7|TRBV5-1
TGCGCCAGCAATCACCCGAGCTCCTACGAGCAGTACTTC
CASNHPSSYEQYF
>-|-|TRBJ2-6|TRBV11-2
TGTGCCAGCAGCTCGCGACCCCAGCTAGTTAACTCTGGGGCCAACGTCCTGACTTTC
CASSSRPQLVNSGANVLTF
>-|-|TRBJ2-5|TRBV7-9
TGTGCCAGCAGCTTGCCCAGGAAATCCCCGAGGAAAGAGACCCAGTACTTC
CASSLPRKSPRKETQYF
>-|-|TRBJ2-3|TRBV15
TGTGCCACCCAAGATGTGGACACTCATACGCAGTATTTT
CATQDVDTHTQYF
>-|TRBD2|TRBJ2-7|TRBV15
TGTGCCACCAGCAGAACGACTAGCGGGGGCTACGAGCAGTACTTC
CATSRTTSGGYEQYF
>-|-|TRBJ1-3|TRBV12-5
TGTGCTAGTGGTTTGACCACGGACGGATTCTCTGGAAACACCATATATTTT
CASGLTTDGFSGNTIYF
>many|TRBD2|TRBJ2-1|TRBV7-9
TGTGCCAGCAGCCACAAGCGGGATTCCTACAATGAGCAGTTCTTC
CASSHKRDSYNEQFF
>-|-|TRBJ2-7|TRBV7-8
TGTGCCAGCAGCTCCCTAGCGAGCGAGCAGTACTTC
CASSSLASEQYF
>-|TRBD2|TRBJ2-3|TRBV9
TGTGCCAGCAGCCTAGGGCCTAGCGGGAGGATAGATACGCAGTATTTT
CASSLGPSGRIDTQYF
>few|TRBD1|TRBJ2-6|TRBV25-1
TGTGCCAGCTCCTCCCGGGACAGCCATTCTGGGGCCAACGTCCTGACTTTC
CASSSRDSHSGANVLTF
>few|TRBD1|TRBJ2-7|TRBV20-1
TGCAGCCTCCCGGGACAGGGCAACGAGCAGTACTTC
CSLPGQGNEQYF
>-|-|TRBJ2-1|TRBV5-5
TGTGCCAGCAGCTTGGAAGGGAGGTTACCTTACAATGAGCAGTTCTTC
CASSLEGRLPYNEQFF
>few|-|TRBJ1-5|TRBV12-3/TRBV12-4
TGTGCCAGCAGGAGGGGGACGGACAATCAGCCCCAGCATTTT
CASRRGTDNQPQHF
>-|-|TRBJ1-2|TRBV20-1
TGCAGTGCTAGAGTTGGGGCTCTTTCTAACTATGGCTACACCTTC
CSARVGALSNYGYTF
>-|TRBD2|TRBJ2-2|TRBV2
TGTGCCAGCAGGAAGACTAGCGGGACACCGAACACCGGGGAGCTGTTTTTT
CASRKTSGTPNTGELFF
>-|TRBD1|TRBJ2-7|TRBV18
TGTGCCAGCTCCCGGTCACCGGACAGGGGGTCCGAGCAGTACTTC
CASSRSPDRGSEQYF
>few|-|TRBJ2-5|TRBV27
TGTGCCAGCAGTCATCGGACAGACCAAGAGACCCAGTACTTC
CASSHRTDQETQYF
>few|TRBD1|TRBJ1-4|TRBV27
TGTGCCAGCAGTTTTACGGGACAGGGTGGAAAACTGTTTTTT
CASSFTGQGGKLFF